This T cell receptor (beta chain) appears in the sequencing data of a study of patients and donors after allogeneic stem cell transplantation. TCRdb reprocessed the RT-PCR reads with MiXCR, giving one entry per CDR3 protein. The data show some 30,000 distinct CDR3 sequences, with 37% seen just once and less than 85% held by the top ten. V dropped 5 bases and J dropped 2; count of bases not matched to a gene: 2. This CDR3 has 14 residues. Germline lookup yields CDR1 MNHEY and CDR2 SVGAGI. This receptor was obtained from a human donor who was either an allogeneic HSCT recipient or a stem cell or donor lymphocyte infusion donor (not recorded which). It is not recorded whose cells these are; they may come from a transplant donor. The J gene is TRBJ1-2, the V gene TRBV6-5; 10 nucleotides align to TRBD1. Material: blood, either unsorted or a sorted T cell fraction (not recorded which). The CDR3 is CASSRTGGNYGYTF. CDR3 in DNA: TGTGCCAGCAGTCGGACAGGGGGGAACTATGGCTACACCTTC.